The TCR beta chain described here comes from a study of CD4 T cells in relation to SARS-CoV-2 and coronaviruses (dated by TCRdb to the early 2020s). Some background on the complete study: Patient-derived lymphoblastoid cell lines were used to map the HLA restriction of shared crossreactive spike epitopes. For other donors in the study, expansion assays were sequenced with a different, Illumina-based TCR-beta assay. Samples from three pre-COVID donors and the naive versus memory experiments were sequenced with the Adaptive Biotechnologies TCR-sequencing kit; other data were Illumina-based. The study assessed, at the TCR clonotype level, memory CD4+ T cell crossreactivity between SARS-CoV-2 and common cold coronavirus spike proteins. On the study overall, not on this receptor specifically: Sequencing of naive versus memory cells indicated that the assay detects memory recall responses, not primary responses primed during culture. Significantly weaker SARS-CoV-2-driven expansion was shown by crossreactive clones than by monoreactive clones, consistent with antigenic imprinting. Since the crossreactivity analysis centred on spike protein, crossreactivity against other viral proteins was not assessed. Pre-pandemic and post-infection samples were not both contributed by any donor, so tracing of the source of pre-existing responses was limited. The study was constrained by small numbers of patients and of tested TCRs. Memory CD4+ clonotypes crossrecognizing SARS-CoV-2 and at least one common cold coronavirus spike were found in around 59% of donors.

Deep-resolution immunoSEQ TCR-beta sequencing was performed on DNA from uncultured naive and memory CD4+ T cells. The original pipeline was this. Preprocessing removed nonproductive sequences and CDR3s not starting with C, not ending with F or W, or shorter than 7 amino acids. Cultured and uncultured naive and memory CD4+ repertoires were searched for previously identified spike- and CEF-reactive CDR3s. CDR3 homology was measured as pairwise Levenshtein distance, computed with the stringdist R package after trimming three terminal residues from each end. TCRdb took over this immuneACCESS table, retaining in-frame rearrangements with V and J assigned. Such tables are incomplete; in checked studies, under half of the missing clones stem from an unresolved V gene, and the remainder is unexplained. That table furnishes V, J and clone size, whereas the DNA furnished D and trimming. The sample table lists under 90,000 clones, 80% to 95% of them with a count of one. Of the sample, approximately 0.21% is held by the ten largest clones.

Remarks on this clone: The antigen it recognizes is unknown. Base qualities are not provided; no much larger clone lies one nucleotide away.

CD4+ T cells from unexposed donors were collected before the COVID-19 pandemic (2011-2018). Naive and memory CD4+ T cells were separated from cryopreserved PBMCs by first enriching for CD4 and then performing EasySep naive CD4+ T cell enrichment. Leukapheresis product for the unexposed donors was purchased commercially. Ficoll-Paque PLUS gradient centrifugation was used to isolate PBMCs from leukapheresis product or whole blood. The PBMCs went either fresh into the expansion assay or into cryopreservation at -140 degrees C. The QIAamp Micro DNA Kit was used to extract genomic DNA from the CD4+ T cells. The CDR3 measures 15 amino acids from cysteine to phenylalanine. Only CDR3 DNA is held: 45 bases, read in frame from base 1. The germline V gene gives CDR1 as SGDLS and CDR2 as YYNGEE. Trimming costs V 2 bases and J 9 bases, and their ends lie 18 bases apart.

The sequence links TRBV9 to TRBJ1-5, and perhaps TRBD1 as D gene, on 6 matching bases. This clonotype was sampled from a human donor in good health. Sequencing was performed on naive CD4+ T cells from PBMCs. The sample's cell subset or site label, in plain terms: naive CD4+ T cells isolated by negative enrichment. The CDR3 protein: CASSVDYRVPGPQHF. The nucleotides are TGTGCCAGCAGCGTGGACTACAGGGTCCCGGGGCCCCAGCATTTT.